Shown below are 14 T cell receptor beta chains from a single sample sequenced in a study of PD-1 blockade in mismatch repair-deficient tumors. TCRdb's copy holds only in-frame clones and misses some; the assay was immunoSEQ multiplex PCR. The sample lists around 51,000 clones; about 85% were seen once. The sequencing here drew on peripheral blood, taken 20 weeks after starting pembrolizumab. The receptors here all came from an adult with mismatch repair-deficient cancer.

The rearrangement links TRBV7-8 to TRBJ1-1; D might be TRBD1 (5 bases). The CDR3 runs to 14 residues. The V end lost 5 bases, the J end lost 5 bases, and 15 bases lay between the germline ends. Germline assignment: CDR1 SGHVS and CDR2 FQNEAQ. In DNA, the CDR3 is TGTGCCAGCAGCCCCGGGGGGGTTGGGACTGAAGCTTTCTTT. This codes for CASSPGGVGTEAFF.

V is TRBV5-1 and J is TRBJ2-7; 7 nucleotides agree with TRBD1. Losses at the gene ends were 3 bases for V and 5 bases for J; bases not matched to a gene: 14. Germline-derived CDR1 and CDR2 are SGHRS and YFSETQ. CDR3 length equals 16 residues. The CDR3 loop reads CASSSPRQGFINEQYF. Written as DNA, the CDR3 is TGCGCCAGCAGCTCGCCACGACAGGGTTTTATCAACGAGCAGTACTTC.

J is TRBJ2-3 and V is TRBV6-6, with D perhaps matching TRBD1 (5 bases). Germline V gene sequence: CDR1 MNHNY, CDR2 SVGAGI (reference sequence). The CDR3 is 13 residues long. With 5 bases removed from V and 13 bases from J, the gap between germline ends came to 19 bases. This CDR3 is CASSPLGAAMEYF. The CDR3 bases are TGTGCCAGCAGTCCGCTAGGGGCGGCCATGGAGTATTTT.

This chain joins TRBV5-1 and TRBJ2-1, with D perhaps matching TRBD2 (5 bases). V was cut by 0 bases and J by 6 bases, with 10 bases left in between. There are 14 residues in the CDR3. Germline loops: CDR1 SGHRS, CDR2 YFSETQ. In DNA form, the CDR3 reads TGCGCCAGCAGCTTGGAAGTAGCGAGCAATGAGCAGTTCTTC. Amino acids: CASSLEVASNEQFF.

The V and J genes are TRBV7-8 and TRBJ1-1, with D perhaps TRBD1 (6 bases). The CDR3 covers 15 residues. Deletions cut 4 bases from V and 0 bases from J, with 12 bases between. Germline V lookup: CDR1 SGHVS, CDR2 FQNEAQ. CDR3 nucleotides: TGTGCCAGCAGCTCCGAGTGGGACATGAACACTGAAGCTTTCTTT. This codes for CASSSEWDMNTEAFF.

CDR3 sequence (DNA): TGCGCCAGCAGCCAAGTTCAGGGACTAGCGGCCTACGAGCAGTACTTC. It translates to CASSQVQGLAAYEQYF. The chain links TRBV4-1 to TRBJ2-7, with 11 positions matching TRBD2. The CDR3 is 16 amino acids. J gave up 2 bases and V 1 base, and 4 bases lay outside the gene matches. Germline V CDR1 and CDR2: MGHRA, YSYEKL.

DNA of the CDR3: TGTGCCTGGAGGGAGGGACGGGGTATCGGAAACACCATATATTTT. This sequence encodes CAWREGRGIGNTIYF. The chain employs TRBV30 and TRBJ1-3; D may be TRBD1 (5 bases). This CDR3 spans 15 amino acids. The V end was cut by 3 bases, the J end by 4 bases, with 16 bases between. CDR1 and CDR2 (germline): GTSNPN, SVGIG (reference sequence).

This rearrangement joins TRBV21-1 to TRBJ1-2; TRBD1, the table's D call, lacks a check against the DNA. TRBV21-1 is described as a pseudogene. The CDR3 length is 14 residues. CDR3 region: CASSKRQGHYGYTF. DNA for the CDR3: TGTGCCAGCAGCAAAAGACAGGGTCACTATGGCTACACCTTC.

The V gene is TRBV11-3, the J gene TRBJ1-5, with 9 nucleotides matching TRBD1. CDR1 SGHNT and CDR2 YENEEA come from the germline V gene. V dropped 5 bases and J dropped 4; count of bases not matched to a gene: 3. The length of the CDR3 is 14 residues. The CDR3 region is CASSKGQGNQPQHF. DNA for the CDR3: TGTGCCAGCAGCAAAGGACAGGGGAATCAGCCCCAGCATTTT.

This clone was seen more than once but under ten times. This chain connects TRBV7-8 to TRBJ1-2; a possible D gene is TRBD1 (6 bases). Per germline, CDR1 SGHVS and CDR2 FQNEAQ. Trimming stripped 1 base from V and 8 bases from J, with 14 bases between. The CDR3 is 14 residues long. The CDR3 protein is CASSLGVGGEGYTF. DNA of the CDR3: TGTGCCAGCAGCTTAGGAGTAGGGGGTGAAGGCTACACCTTC.

The V and J genes are TRBV5-6 and TRBJ2-7, with TRBD2 identical over 7 bases. This CDR3 is built from 14 residues. The V segment lost 5 bases and the J segment 3 bases; nucleotides outside the gene matches: 8. Germline V gene data show CDR1 as SGHDT and CDR2 as YYEEEE. The CDR3 is CASRSRGGDYEQYF. DNA of the CDR3: TGTGCCAGCAGGTCTCGCGGGGGTGACTACGAGCAGTACTTC.

The chain joins TRBV9 to TRBJ1-3, with D maybe TRBD1 (5 bases). Germline CDR1 is SGDLS and CDR2 is YYNGEE. V lost 1 base, J lost 3 bases, and 11 bases lay in between. The CDR3 is 15 residues long. The CDR3 protein is CASSVLGTLGNTIYF. Written as DNA, the CDR3 is TGTGCCAGCAGCGTACTGGGGACTCTTGGAAACACCATATATTTT.

V and J are TRBV6-5 and TRBJ1-1; no clear D. The CDR3 has 14 residues. Germline CDR1 is MNHEY and CDR2 is SVGAGI. V lost 10 bases, J lost 0 bases, and 15 bases lay in between. This CDR3 is CATKWKELNTEAFF. The CDR3 DNA reads as TGTGCCACGAAGTGGAAGGAGTTGAACACTGAAGCTTTCTTT.

The genes are TRBV2 and TRBJ2-7; 10 nucleotides line up with TRBD1. V trimming: 8 bases; J trimming: 0 bases; junction bases outside the gene matches: 16. The length of the CDR3 is 18 residues. CDR1 and CDR2 (germline): SNHLY, FYNNEI. As DNA, the CDR3 is TGTGCCAGCCGCCGGGACAGGGGTACCGCGGGTAGCTCCTACGAGCAGTACTTC. It specifies CASRRDRGTAGSSYEQYF.